A single sample gave rise to the 9 T cell receptor beta chains below, sequenced in a study of OX40 agonist ivuxolimab in advanced cancers. The method was immunoSEQ multiplex PCR; TCRdb's version includes in-frame clones alone and lacks a portion of them. The sample records some 45,000 clones, 75% to 80% being singletons. Material: CD4+ or CD8+ T cells sorted from blood, obtained in a trial of the OX40 agonist ivuxolimab. The receptors stem from an adult with an advanced solid tumor such as melanoma, head and neck, liver or kidney cancer.

This clone is medium-sized within its sample. V usage is TRBV7-9 and J usage is TRBJ2-7, with TRBD2 matching over 10 bases. V shed 6 bases, J shed 4 bases, and the junction held 9 bases outside the gene matches. The CDR3 consists of 15 residues. The V gene's germline CDR1 is SEHNR and CDR2 FQNEAQ (reference sequence). In DNA form, the CDR3 reads TGTGCCAGCAGTAAAACTCTAGCGGGAGCTTACGAGCAGTACTTC. Translated: CASSKTLAGAYEQYF.

The chain combines TRBV5-1 with TRBJ2-1, with 16 bases identical to TRBD2. The CDR3 is 18 amino acids. Germline CDR1 and CDR2: SGHRS and YFSETQ. V trimming: 4 bases; J trimming: 0 bases; junction bases outside the gene matches: 4. The CDR3 is CASSPGLAGGISYNEQFF. CDR3 in DNA: TGCGCCAGCAGCCCGGGACTAGCGGGAGGGATCTCCTACAATGAGCAGTTCTTC. Combining the CDR3 with reference TRBV5-1 and TRBJ2-1 gives the whole variable domain KAGVTQTPRYLIKTRGQQVTLSCSPISGHRSVSWYQQTPGQGLQFLFEYFSETQRNKGNFPGRFSGRQFSNSRSEMNVSTLELGDSALYLCASSPGLAGGISYNEQFFGPGTRLTVL.

A few counts support this clone. The V gene is TRBV7-9, the J gene TRBJ2-7, with 7 bases fitting TRBD2. Germline loops: CDR1 SEHNR, CDR2 FQNEAQ (reference sequence). The CDR3 extends over 15 amino acids. V was clipped by 4 bases and J by 2 bases; unmatched bases: 8. As DNA, the CDR3 is TGTGCCAGCAGCTCCCGAGCCGGGACTACCTACGAGCAGTACTTC. This gives the protein CASSSRAGTTYEQYF.

CDR3 in amino acids: CASSRDSLNTEAFF. Here the CDR3 DNA reads TGTGCCAGCAGCCGAGACAGCTTGAACACTGAAGCTTTCTTT. This chain joins TRBV4-2 and TRBJ1-1; a possible D gene is TRBD1 (5 bases). V lost 4 bases, J lost 0 bases, and 9 bases lay in between. CDR1 is LGHNA, CDR2 YNFKEQ, per germline. The CDR3 totals 14 residues.

This chain joins TRBV20-1 and TRBJ2-1; D ambiguous. The germline V gene has CDR1 DFQATT and CDR2 SNEGSKA (reference sequence). The length of the CDR3 is 10 residues. The germline V and J ends were trimmed by 4 bases and 9 bases, with 7 bases remaining between them. The chain's CDR3 is CSAMYAEQFF. In DNA form, the CDR3 reads TGCAGTGCTATGTACGCTGAGCAGTTCTTC.

The DNA of the CDR3 is TGCGCCAGCACAACCCAACCAGGAGGTGAGCAGTTCTTC. Its translation is CASTTQPGGEQFF. V and J are TRBV5-1 and TRBJ2-1; tentative D call: TRBD2 (5 bases). CDR1 SGHRS and CDR2 YFSETQ come from the germline V gene. This CDR3 has 13 residues. The V and J ends lost 6 bases and 9 bases respectively, with 16 bases between them.

This chain uses TRBV19 with TRBJ1-1, with D unclear. The V end was cut by 8 bases, the J end by 0 bases, with 10 bases between. Germline loops: CDR1 LNHDA, CDR2 SQIVND (reference sequence). The CDR3 contains 13 residues. The CDR3 protein is CASAVGLNTEAFF. The CDR3 DNA reads as TGTGCCAGTGCCGTGGGTTTGAACACTGAAGCTTTCTTT.

To note about this clone: The junction and the germline gene differ at one end; a read error may be behind it. This CDR3 reads CASSLDAWNTEAFF. Written as DNA, the CDR3 is TGTGCCAGCAGCTTGGACGCATGGAACACTGAAGCTTTCTTT. The V call is TRBV5-1, the J call TRBJ1-1; D gene uncertain. The CDR3 has 14 amino acids. Germline V gives CDR1 SGHRS, CDR2 YFSETQ.

This clone showed up just once. The chain has TRBV6-5 and TRBJ2-1, with a tentative D call TRBD1 (6 bases). The CDR3 sequence is 14 residues long. V was shortened by 4 bases and J by 5 bases, with 12 bases between the two germline ends. Germline V CDR1 and CDR2: MNHEY, SVGAGI. The CDR3, as DNA: TGTGCCAGCAGTTCAGGGGCCAGTCACAATGAGCAGTTCTTC. Protein sequence: CASSSGASHNEQFF.